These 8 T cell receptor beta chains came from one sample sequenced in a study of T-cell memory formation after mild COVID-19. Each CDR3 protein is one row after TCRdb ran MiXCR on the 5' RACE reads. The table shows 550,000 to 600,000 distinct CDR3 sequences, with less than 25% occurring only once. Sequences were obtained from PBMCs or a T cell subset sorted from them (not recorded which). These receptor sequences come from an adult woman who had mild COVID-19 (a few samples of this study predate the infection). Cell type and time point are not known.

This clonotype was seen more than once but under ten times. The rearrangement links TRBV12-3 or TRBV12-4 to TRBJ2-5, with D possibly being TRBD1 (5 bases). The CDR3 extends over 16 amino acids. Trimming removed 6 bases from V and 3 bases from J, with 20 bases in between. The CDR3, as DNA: TGTGCCAGCAGCCCCCGGTCCCCTCAGGGCGAAGAGACCCAGTACTTC. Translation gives CASSPRSPQGEETQYF.

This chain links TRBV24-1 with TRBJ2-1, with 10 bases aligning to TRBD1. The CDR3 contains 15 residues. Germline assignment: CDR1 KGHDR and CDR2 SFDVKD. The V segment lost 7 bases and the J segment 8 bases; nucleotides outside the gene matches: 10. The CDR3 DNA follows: TGTGCCACCAGCCCCCGGGACAGGGGCACCTATGAGCAGTTCTTC. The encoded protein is CATSPRDRGTYEQFF.

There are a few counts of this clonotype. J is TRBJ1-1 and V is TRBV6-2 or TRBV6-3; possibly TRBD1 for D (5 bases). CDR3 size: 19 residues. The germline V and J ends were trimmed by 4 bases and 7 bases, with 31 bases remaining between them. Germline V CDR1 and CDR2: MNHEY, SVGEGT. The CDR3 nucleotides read TGTGCCAGCAGTTTTCCGAGCTCCGGGGACGTGACTAGGGAGGATGAAGCTTTCTTT. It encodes CASSFPSSGDVTREDEAFF.

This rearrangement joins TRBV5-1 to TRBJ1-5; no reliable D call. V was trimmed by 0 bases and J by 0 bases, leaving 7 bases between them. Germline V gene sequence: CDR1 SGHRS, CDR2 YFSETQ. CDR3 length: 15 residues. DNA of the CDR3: TGCGCCAGCAGCTTGGGCCCGGTTAGCAATCAGCCCCAGCATTTT. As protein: CASSLGPVSNQPQHF. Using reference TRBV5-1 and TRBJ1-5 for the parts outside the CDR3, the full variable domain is KAGVTQTPRYLIKTRGQQVTLSCSPISGHRSVSWYQQTPGQGLQFLFEYFSETQRNKGNFPGRFSGRQFSNSRSEMNVSTLELGDSALYLCASSLGPVSNQPQHFGDGTRLSIL.

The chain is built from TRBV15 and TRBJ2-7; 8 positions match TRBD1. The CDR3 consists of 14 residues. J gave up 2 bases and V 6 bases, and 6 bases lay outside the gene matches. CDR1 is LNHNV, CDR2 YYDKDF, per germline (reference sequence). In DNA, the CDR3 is TGTGCCACCAGATACACAGGGGGGACCTACGAGCAGTACTTC. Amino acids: CATRYTGGTYEQYF. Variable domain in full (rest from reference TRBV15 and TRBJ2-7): DAMVIQNPRYQVTQFGKPVTLSCSQTLNHNVMYWYQQKSSQAPKLLFHYYDKDFNNEADTPDNFQSRRPNTSFCFLDIRSPGLGDTAMYLCATRYTGGTYEQYFGPGTRLTVT.

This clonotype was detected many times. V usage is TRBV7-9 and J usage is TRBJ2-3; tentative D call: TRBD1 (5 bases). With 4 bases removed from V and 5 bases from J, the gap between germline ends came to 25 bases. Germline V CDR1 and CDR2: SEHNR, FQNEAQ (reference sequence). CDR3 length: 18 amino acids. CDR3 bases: TGTGCCAGCAGCTCCCCCCCGGTCAGGGTCAAGATCGTAGATACGCAGTATTTT. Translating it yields CASSSPPVRVKIVDTQYF.

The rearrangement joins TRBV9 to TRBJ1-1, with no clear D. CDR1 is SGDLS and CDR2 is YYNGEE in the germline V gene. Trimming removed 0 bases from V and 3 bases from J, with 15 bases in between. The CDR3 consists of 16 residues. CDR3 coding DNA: TGTGCCAGCAGCGTAGTATCCTCTCTTGTGGACACTGAAGCTTTCTTT. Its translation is CASSVVSSLVDTEAFF.

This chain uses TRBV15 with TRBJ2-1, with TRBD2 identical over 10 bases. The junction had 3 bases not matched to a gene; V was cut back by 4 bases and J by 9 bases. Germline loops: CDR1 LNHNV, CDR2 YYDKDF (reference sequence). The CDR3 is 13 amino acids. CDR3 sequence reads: CATSTLAGAEQFF. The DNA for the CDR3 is TGTGCCACCAGCACCCTAGCGGGAGCTGAGCAGTTCTTC.